The rows below give T cell receptor beta chains drawn from one sample of a study of T-cell memory formation after mild COVID-19. TCRdb re-called the 5' RACE reads with MiXCR, one entry per CDR3 protein. The sample contains about 430,000 distinct CDR3 sequences, more than 15% of which appear only once. The sequenced material came from PBMCs or a T cell subset sorted from them (not recorded which). These receptors originate from a man aged 18 to 35 who had mild COVID-19 (a few samples of this study predate the infection). Cell type and time point are not known. The CDR3 runs from the conserved cysteine through the conserved F or W. The D gene is left open where the match is weak. Rows may omit the clone size; those that give it use once, few, many or a size class.

CDR3 protein,CDR3 DNA,CDR3 length,D gene,V gene,J gene,clone size
CASSDDSPTNEKLFF,TGCGCCAGCAGCGACGACAGCCCAACTAATGAAAAACTGTTTTTT,15,-,TRBV5-1,TRBJ1-4,few
CARPPGDADTQYF,TGTGCCCGACCCCCGGGCGATGCAGATACGCAGTATTTT,13,-,TRBV21-1,TRBJ2-3,few
CASSPQGANEQFF,TGTGCCAGCTCACCGCAGGGGGCGAATGAGCAGTTCTTC,13,TRBD1,TRBV18,TRBJ2-1,-
CASSLRSTEAFF,TGTGCCAGCAGCTTAAGGTCGACTGAAGCTTTCTTT,12,-,TRBV7-9,TRBJ1-1,-
CASNDRASYNEQFF,TGTGCCAGCAACGACAGGGCGAGCTACAATGAGCAGTTCTTC,14,TRBD1,TRBV7-2,TRBJ2-1,-
CASSLDWLVLGVVNEQFF,TGTGCCAGCAGCTTAGATTGGCTAGTTCTCGGAGTTGTCAATGAGCAGTTCTTC,18,-,TRBV11-2,TRBJ2-1,-
CATSLHGGDTEAFF,TGTGCCACCTCATTACACGGGGGGGACACTGAAGCTTTCTTT,14,-,TRBV24-1,TRBJ1-1,-
CASSPEPNTGELFF,TGCGCCAGCAGCCCAGAACCGAACACCGGGGAGCTGTTTTTT,14,-,TRBV5-1,TRBJ2-2,-
CASSQYRTSYEQYF,TGCGCCAGCAGCCAATACCGGACCTCCTACGAGCAGTACTTC,14,-,TRBV4-3,TRBJ2-7,-
CASSSGTEKDTQYF,TGCGCCAGCAGCTCTGGGACAGAGAAAGATACGCAGTATTTT,14,TRBD1,TRBV5-1,TRBJ2-3,few
CASSPGGPLFDEQFF,TGTGCCAGCAGTCCGGGGGGGCCTCTTTTCGATGAGCAGTTCTTC,15,TRBD2,TRBV12-3/TRBV12-4,TRBJ2-1,-
CASSYLGQTEAFF,TGTGCCAGCAGTTACCTTGGACAGACTGAAGCTTTCTTT,13,-,TRBV6-5,TRBJ1-1,-
CASTFGASTDTQYF,TGTGCCAGCACCTTTGGGGCGAGCACAGATACGCAGTATTTT,14,-,TRBV7-2,TRBJ2-3,few
CASSQGDTTDTQYF,TGTGCCAGCAGCCAAGGAGACACGACAGATACGCAGTATTTT,14,-,TRBV4-2,TRBJ2-3,-
CASSPPGLKGHNEQFF,TGCGCCAGCAGCCCCCCGGGACTCAAGGGCCACAATGAGCAGTTCTTC,16,-,TRBV4-3,TRBJ2-1,-
CASSTFRGNYGYTF,TGTGCCAGCAGTACCTTCAGGGGAAACTATGGCTACACCTTC,14,-,TRBV6-2/TRBV6-3,TRBJ1-2,few
CSARDLRGQETQYF,TGCAGTGCTAGAGACCTAAGGGGTCAAGAGACCCAGTACTTC,14,-,TRBV20-1,TRBJ2-5,few
CASSSHWDQPQHF,TGTGCCAGCAGCTCTCACTGGGATCAGCCCCAGCATTTT,13,-,TRBV11-2,TRBJ1-5,few
CASSPGVSTEAFF,TGTGCCAGCTCACCAGGGGTGAGCACTGAAGCTTTCTTT,13,-,TRBV18,TRBJ1-1,few
CASSFRDLDTEAFF,TGTGCCAGCAGCTTTCGGGACTTAGACACTGAAGCTTTCTTT,14,-,TRBV7-9,TRBJ1-1,-
CASREPNTGELFF,TGTGCCAGCCGAGAGCCGAACACCGGGGAGCTGTTTTTT,13,-,TRBV7-9,TRBJ2-2,-
CASSLGRTGQGVSGYGYTF,TGCGCCAGCAGCTTGGGCCGAACGGGACAGGGAGTTTCGGGCTATGGCTACACCTTC,19,TRBD1,TRBV5-1,TRBJ1-2,few
CASSPGQDRELFF,TGTGCCAGCAGCCCCGGACAGGACCGGGAGCTGTTTTTT,13,TRBD1,TRBV7-2,TRBJ2-2,-
CASSLRFLDTQYF,TGTGCCAGCAGTTTAAGGTTCCTGGATACGCAGTATTTT,13,-,TRBV27,TRBJ2-3,few
CASSGGQRRGTQYF,TGTGCCAGCAGTGGGGGACAGCGGAGGGGTACGCAGTATTTT,14,-,TRBV12-3/TRBV12-4,TRBJ2-3,few
CASSLGGLQPDTQYF,TGTGCCAGCAGCTTAGGGGGACTACAGCCGGATACGCAGTATTTT,15,TRBD2,TRBV7-2,TRBJ2-3,-
CSAPRGRNTEAFF,TGCAGTGCACCGAGGGGTCGGAACACTGAAGCTTTCTTT,13,-,TRBV20-1,TRBJ1-1,-